Sequencing of this TCR beta chain was carried out in a study of blood T cell repertoires in COVID-19. Study as a whole: Sources were T cells, B-cell-depleted T cells, or PBMCs; the material itself was cDNA or gDNA.

Germline assignment: CDR1 SGHDT and CDR2 YYEEEE. Trimming removed 4 bases from V and 6 bases from J, with 10 bases in between. The CDR3 runs to 12 residues. Source study methods: Cell counts per sample came from amplifying reference gene primers. Assay used: immunoSEQ multiplex PCR; TCRdb lists only in-frame clones, some missing. The V and J calls and the clone size are those of that table, but D and trimming were determined from the DNA. The profile shows some 96,000 clones, 90% of them singletons. The sequenced material came from peripheral blood. V and J are TRBV5-6 and TRBJ1-2; D gene ambiguous. This TCR came from a man aged 60-69 years with acute or convalescent COVID-19. The CDR3 DNA is TGTGCCAGCAGCGTAGGAGTTGATGGCTACACCTTC. It translates to CASSVGVDGYTF. The entire variable domain, with the rest obtained from reference TRBV5-6 and TRBJ1-2, is as follows: DAGVTQSPTHLIKTRGQQVTLRCSPKSGHDTVSWYQQALGQGPQFIFQYYEEEERQRGNFPDRFSGHQFPNYSSELNVNALLLGDSALYLCASSVGVDGYTFGSGTRLTVV.